This TCR beta chain appears in the sequencing data of a study of blood T cell repertoires in COVID-19. Study as a whole: The United States, Italy and Spain provided the acute and convalescent COVID-19 samples. In each case, the material was cDNA or gDNA derived from T cells, B-cell-depleted T cells, or PBMCs.

The CDR3 is made up of 15 amino acids. Germline-derived CDR1 and CDR2 are SGHTS and YDEGEE. V lost 7 bases and J 4 bases, leaving 18 bases between the germline ends. Per the study methods: Reference gene primer amplification in the assay estimated nucleated cell counts. Produced via immunoSEQ multiplex PCR; TCRdb's table is partial and in-frame only. Clone size and V and J calls were adopted from that table, with D and trimming inferred from the DNA. Of about 280,000 clones in the sample, 80% to 90% were seen once. The TCR sequence derives from a woman aged 65 to 85 with acute or convalescent COVID-19. The V gene is TRBV5-8, the J gene TRBJ1-5; the D gene is possibly TRBD1 (5 bases). The sequencing input was peripheral blood. Here the CDR3 reads CASGRWGGGNQPQHF. CDR3 nucleotides: TGTGCCAGCGGACGTTGGGGGGGTGGAAATCAGCCCCAGCATTTT.